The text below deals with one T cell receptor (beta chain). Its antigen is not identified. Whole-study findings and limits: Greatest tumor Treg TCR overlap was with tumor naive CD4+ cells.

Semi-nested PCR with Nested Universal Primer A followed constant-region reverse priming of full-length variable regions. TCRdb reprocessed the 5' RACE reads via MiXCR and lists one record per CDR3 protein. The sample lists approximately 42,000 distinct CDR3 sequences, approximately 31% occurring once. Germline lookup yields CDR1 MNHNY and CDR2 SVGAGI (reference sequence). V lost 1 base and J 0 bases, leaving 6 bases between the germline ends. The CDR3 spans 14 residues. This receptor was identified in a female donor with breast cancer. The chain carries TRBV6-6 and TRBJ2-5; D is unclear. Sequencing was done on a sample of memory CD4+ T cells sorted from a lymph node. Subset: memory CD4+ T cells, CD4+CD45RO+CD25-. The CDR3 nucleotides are TGTGCCAGCAGTTACTGGCGGTACCAAGAGACCCAGTACTTC. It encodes CASSYWRYQETQYF.